This entry lists 32 T cell receptor beta chains sequenced from one sample in a study of Ad26.COV2.S vaccination and SARS-CoV-2 variants. TCRdb's table, derived via immunoSEQ multiplex PCR, lists solely in-frame clones and lacks some. The sample has 430,000 or so clones; roughly nine tenths are singletons. Documented treatment: over 15 received Ad26.COV2.S at low or high dose, single or two shots; about 5 received placebo; per-sample allocation not given. It was on day 63 after the first vaccine or placebo injection that samples were taken. Sequenced here: peripheral blood, sampled in a trial of Ad26.COV2.S vaccine versus placebo. The receptor set was obtained from a person between 18 and 65 years old who received the Ad26.COV2.S COVID-19 vaccine or a placebo.

This chain connects TRBV27 to TRBJ1-1; 7 nucleotides line up with TRBD1. The CDR3 length is 14 residues. V was pared by 6 bases and J by 1 base, with 5 bases of the junction left unmatched. Germline V gives CDR1 MNHEY, CDR2 SMNVEV (reference sequence). This CDR3 reads CASRPTGKNTEAFF. The CDR3 DNA reads TGTGCCAGCAGGCCGACAGGGAAGAACACTGAAGCTTTCTTT.

The table lists this clone with a few counts. V and J are TRBV18 and TRBJ1-1; tentatively, D is TRBD1 (6 bases). Germline lookup yields CDR1 KGHSH and CDR2 LQKENI. V dropped 4 bases and J dropped 1 base, with 7 bases sitting between them. The CDR3 runs 13 residues. This CDR3 reads CASSRGQNTEAFF. In DNA, the CDR3 is TGTGCCAGCTCACGGGGACAGAACACTGAAGCTTTCTTT.

This chain uses TRBV7-8 with TRBJ1-2; 7 nucleotides agree with TRBD1. Germline trimming cut 4 bases from V and 4 bases from J; bases unmatched to any gene: 12. From germline, CDR1 is SGHVS and CDR2 FQNEAQ. The CDR3 consists of 16 residues. CDR3 nucleotides: TGTGCCAGCAGCTCCCTACCCCGGACAGGATCCTATGGCTACACCTTC. Its protein is CASSSLPRTGSYGYTF.

The rearrangement links TRBV5-1 to TRBJ1-2, with TRBD1 identical over 8 bases. The V segment lost 0 bases and the J segment 5 bases; nucleotides outside the gene matches: 9. Per germline, CDR1 SGHRS and CDR2 YFSETQ. The CDR3 extends over 16 amino acids. CDR3 amino acids: CASSLGLGQETYGYTF. Here the CDR3 DNA reads TGCGCCAGCAGCTTGGGACTGGGACAGGAGACATATGGCTACACCTTC. The whole variable domain, filled in from reference TRBV5-1 and TRBJ1-2, reads KAGVTQTPRYLIKTRGQQVTLSCSPISGHRSVSWYQQTPGQGLQFLFEYFSETQRNKGNFPGRFSGRQFSNSRSEMNVSTLELGDSALYLCASSLGLGQETYGYTFGSGTRLTVV.

This clone has just one count. The chain combines TRBV7-3 with TRBJ2-1, with D perhaps matching TRBD2 (6 bases). The germline V and J ends were trimmed by 2 bases and 3 bases, with 11 bases remaining between them. The CDR3 runs to 15 residues. The germline V gene encodes CDR1 SGHTA and CDR2 FQGTGA. The CDR3 protein is CASSLSGGVYNEQFF. The CDR3, as DNA: TGTGCCAGCAGCTTATCGGGCGGGGTCTACAATGAGCAGTTCTTC.

V is TRBV11-2 and J is TRBJ2-7, with a tentative D call TRBD1 (6 bases). Germline V gene lookup returns CDR1 SGHAT and CDR2 FQNNGV. This CDR3 is 15 amino acids long. V was shortened by 0 bases and J by 3 bases, with 12 bases between the two germline ends. CDR3 loop: CASSLEGAGLYEQYF. CDR3 bases: TGTGCCAGCAGCTTAGAGGGGGCAGGGCTCTACGAGCAGTACTTC.

This chain connects TRBV5-8 to TRBJ2-7; no firm D call. The CDR3 runs to 14 residues. Germline CDR1 and CDR2: SGHTS and YDEGEE. Between the trimmed V and J ends, which lost 0 bases and 2 bases, there was a span of 9 bases. The CDR3 spells CASSLAMLTYEQYV. CDR3 sequence (DNA): TGTGCCAGCAGCTTGGCCATGCTAACCTACGAGCAGTACGTC.

The gene calls are TRBV5-1 and TRBJ2-1, with D perhaps matching TRBD2 (7 bases). The CDR3 is 17 residues long. From germline, CDR1 is SGHRS and CDR2 YFSETQ. V lost 3 bases and J 7 bases, leaving 23 bases between the germline ends. CDR3 amino acids: CASSWEGFGGPGNEQFF. CDR3 DNA sequence: TGCGCCAGCAGCTGGGAAGGATTCGGGGGGCCGGGGAATGAGCAGTTCTTC.

This chain connects TRBV28 to TRBJ2-5; D ambiguous. The CDR3 totals 14 residues. Germline V gives CDR1 MDHEN, CDR2 SYDVKM. V shed 5 bases and J shed 5 bases, with 15 bases lying between them. CDR3 residues: CASSAVWGRETQYF. DNA for the CDR3: TGTGCCAGCAGTGCCGTTTGGGGTCGGGAGACCCAGTACTTC.

V usage is TRBV18 and J usage is TRBJ2-5; 8 bases are a match to TRBD1. The CDR3 is 17 residues long. Germline CDR1 is KGHSH and CDR2 is LQKENI. The junction had 11 bases not matched to a gene; V was cut back by 5 bases and J by 0 bases. Here the CDR3 DNA reads TGTGCCAGCTCAGCCAGGGGGCCCACACACTACCAAGAGACCCAGTACTTC. This gives the protein CASSARGPTHYQETQYF.

The rearrangement links TRBV5-1 to TRBJ1-3, with D unresolved. Germline CDR1 SGHRS, CDR2 YFSETQ. V was cut by 0 bases and J by 2 bases, with 15 bases left in between. The CDR3 totals 17 residues. The CDR3 loop is CASSLDPWTVAGNTIYF. CDR3 nucleotides: TGCGCCAGCAGCTTGGATCCTTGGACGGTGGCTGGAAACACCATATATTTT.

A single count supports this clone. The genes are TRBV25-1 and TRBJ1-2, with 7 positions matching TRBD1. The CDR3 extends over 15 amino acids. Germline V gene lookup returns CDR1 MGHDK and CDR2 SYGVNS. The ends lost 3 bases at V and 6 bases at J; junction bases unmatched: 10. The CDR3 DNA sequence: TGTGCCAGCAGTGACCTCACGACAGGGCGGGATGGCTACACCTTC. Its protein product is CASSDLTTGRDGYTF.

V usage is TRBV5-6 and J usage is TRBJ2-7, with 12 bases lining up with TRBD2. This CDR3 is built from 15 residues. The germline V gene has CDR1 SGHDT and CDR2 YYEEEE. Losses at the gene ends were 5 bases for V and 7 bases for J; bases not matched to a gene: 10. In DNA form, the CDR3 reads TGTGCCAGCAGACTCCTAGCGGGAGGGCCGTGGGAGCAGTACGTC. Its protein is CASRLLAGGPWEQYV.

With respect to this clone: Other DNA sequences in this sample translate to the same CDR3. This sequence joins TRBV10-3 and TRBJ2-7; D could derive from TRBD1 or TRBD2 (5 bases each). Germline CDR1 is ENHRY and CDR2 is SYGVKD. The CDR3 spans 12 residues. Trimming left V 8 bases short and J 2 bases short, with 10 bases between. For the CDR3, the DNA is TGTGCCATCGGGGGTAGCCCCTACGAGCAGTACTTC. Residues: CAIGGSPYEQYF.

This clone was detected only once. This chain joins TRBV11-2 and TRBJ1-2; D unresolved. With 5 bases removed from V and 5 bases from J, the gap between germline ends came to 9 bases. The CDR3 length is 12 residues. The germline V gene encodes CDR1 SGHAT and CDR2 FQNNGV. CDR3 region: CASSNRNYGYTF. CDR3 sequence (DNA): TGTGCCAGCAGCAACAGAAATTATGGCTACACCTTC. Complete variable domain (other parts from reference TRBV11-2 and TRBJ1-2): EAGVAQSPRYKIIEKRQSVAFWCNPISGHATLYWYQQILGQGPKLLIQFQNNGVVDDSQLPKDRFSAERLKGVDSTLKIQPAKLEDSAVYLCASSNRNYGYTFGSGTRLTVV.

V is TRBV6-1 and J is TRBJ1-3; D not resolved. V was cut by 2 bases and J by 5 bases, with 13 bases left in between. Germline CDR1 MNHNS, CDR2 SASEGT. This CDR3 is built from 15 residues. CDR3 bases: TGTGCCAGCAGTGAAACGACAATGTCGAGAAACACCATATATTTT. Encoded protein: CASSETTMSRNTIYF.

Here the CDR3 reads CASSSWWGGQNSYNEQFF. In nucleotides, the CDR3 is TGTGCCAGCAGCTCTTGGTGGGGAGGGCAGAATTCCTACAATGAGCAGTTCTTC. The gene calls are TRBV4-2 and TRBJ2-1; the match to TRBD2 covers 7 bases. The CDR3 is 18 amino acids. CDR1 LGHNA and CDR2 YNFKEQ come from the germline V gene. The V gene end was trimmed by 5 bases and the J gene end by 1 base; junction bases not matched to a gene: 14.

V and J are TRBV27 and TRBJ1-1; possible D gene TRBD1, 6 bases. V was pared by 5 bases and J by 1 base, with 11 bases between. This CDR3 is built from 14 residues. The germline V gene has CDR1 MNHEY and CDR2 SMNVEV (reference sequence). CDR3 sequence reads: CASSLGGRNTEAFF. The CDR3 DNA follows: TGTGCCAGCAGTCTGGGGGGGCGGAACACTGAAGCTTTCTTT.

This rearrangement joins TRBV4-3 to TRBJ2-3, with 10 nucleotides matching TRBD2. The CDR3 spans 19 residues. V was pared by 0 bases and J by 1 base, with 10 bases of the junction left unmatched. The germline CDR1 and CDR2 sequences are LGHNA and YSLEER. The CDR3, as DNA: TGCGCCAGCAGCCAAGATAGGGGCCTAGCGGGAGACGGCACAGATACGCAGTATTTT. As protein: CASSQDRGLAGDGTDTQYF.

The chain is built from TRBV5-1 and TRBJ2-3; no reliable D call. The CDR3 runs 14 residues. Germline loops: CDR1 SGHRS, CDR2 YFSETQ. V gave up 4 bases and J gave up 2 bases, with 11 bases separating them. Here the CDR3 DNA reads TGCGCCAGCAGCCCCCCCACCTACACAGATACGCAGTATTTT. Protein sequence: CASSPPTYTDTQYF.

The rearrangement links TRBV6-2 or TRBV6-3 to TRBJ1-5; no definite D call. The V and J ends lost 4 bases and 2 bases respectively, with 12 bases between them. The CDR3 loop spans 15 amino acids. Germline V gene data show CDR1 as MNHEY and CDR2 as SVGEGT. CDR3 DNA sequence: TGTGCCAGCAGTTCGGACGGGCGTGGCAATCAGCCCCAGCATTTT. It encodes CASSSDGRGNQPQHF.

This rearrangement joins TRBV14 to TRBJ1-1; D is unclear. In germline, CDR1 is SGHDN, CDR2 FVKESK. The length of the CDR3 is 16 residues. V was clipped by 4 bases and J by 0 bases, with 15 bases between them. The CDR3 is CASSPDSGVMNTEAFF. CDR3 coding DNA: TGTGCCAGCAGCCCGGACTCTGGAGTTATGAACACTGAAGCTTTCTTT.

The rearrangement uses TRBV6-5 and TRBJ1-6; 8 bases map to TRBD1. CDR1 is MNHEY, CDR2 SVGAGI, per germline. The CDR3 is 14 amino acids. The junction had 5 bases not matched to a gene; V was cut back by 7 bases and J by 6 bases. The chain's CDR3 is CASNPGQANSPLHF. The CDR3 region has the DNA TGTGCCAGCAATCCGGGACAGGCTAATTCACCCCTCCACTTT.

This rearrangement joins TRBV10-1 to TRBJ2-7; 7 bases match TRBD2. V lost 7 bases and J lost 3; bases outside the gene matches: 21. The CDR3 is 18 residues long. CDR1 and CDR2 (germline): WNHNN, SYGVQD (reference sequence). The CDR3 DNA follows: TGCGCCAGCAAGGTAGCCGGGACTACACACGCGAACATCTACGAGCAGTACTTC. Protein sequence: CASKVAGTTHANIYEQYF.

The chain is built from TRBV5-6 and TRBJ2-1; no reliable D call. Trimming cost V 6 bases and J 6 bases, with 13 bases left between them. CDR1 is SGHDT, CDR2 YYEEEE, per germline. CDR3 length equals 13 residues. CDR3 nucleotides: TGTGCCAGCACCCCGGGCGAGATCAATGAGCAGTTCTTC. The encoded protein is CASTPGEINEQFF.

The chain is built from TRBV4-3 and TRBJ1-2; 7 bases are shared with TRBD1. Germline-derived CDR1 and CDR2 are LGHNA and YSLEER. CDR3 length: 16 amino acids. The J segment lost 5 bases and the V segment lost 6 bases, leaving 15 bases of the junction unmatched. In DNA, the CDR3 is TGCGCCAGCAGTCGGACCGGGACAGAGAGGTCATATGGCTACACCTTC. Encoded protein: CASSRTGTERSYGYTF.

The chain employs TRBV25-1 and TRBJ2-5; D not resolved. This CDR3 spans 13 amino acids. Germline V lookup: CDR1 MGHDK, CDR2 SYGVNS. V lost 1 base and J 5 bases, leaving 8 bases between the germline ends. The CDR3 DNA follows: TGTGCCAGCAGTGAATGGGGTTCGGAGACCCAGTACTTC. It codes for CASSEWGSETQYF.

The chain is built from TRBV7-9 and TRBJ2-3; possible D gene TRBD1, 6 bases. From germline, CDR1 is SEHNR and CDR2 FQNEAQ (reference sequence). The germline V and J ends were trimmed by 1 base and 6 bases, with 14 bases remaining between them. The CDR3 length is 15 residues. DNA of the CDR3: TGTGCCAGCAGCTTAGAACAGGGATTCGCTGATACGCAGTATTTT. Its protein product is CASSLEQGFADTQYF.

In this sample, this clone turned up once. The rearrangement uses TRBV28 and TRBJ2-7, with D maybe TRBD1 (6 bases). V gave up 6 bases and J gave up 5 bases, with 14 bases separating them. The CDR3 sequence is 13 residues long. Per the germline V gene, CDR1 is MDHEN and CDR2 is SYDVKM. The CDR3 here is CASRYRASNEQYF. CDR3 bases: TGTGCCAGCAGATACAGGGCGTCCAACGAGCAGTACTTC.

V usage is TRBV24-1 and J usage is TRBJ2-3; the D gene is possibly TRBD1 (6 bases). The V gene lost 5 bases and the J gene lost 2 bases, with 16 bases spanning the gap. Germline CDR1 is KGHDR and CDR2 is SFDVKD. The CDR3 sequence is 16 residues long. In DNA, the CDR3 is TGTGCCACCAGTGGAGGGGGTCGACCAGCCACAGATACGCAGTATTTT. It yields the protein CATSGGGRPATDTQYF.

The V call is TRBV7-8, the J call TRBJ2-2; D not resolved. In germline, CDR1 is SGHVS, CDR2 FQNEAQ. The V gene lost 5 bases and the J gene lost 4 bases, with 11 bases spanning the gap. This CDR3 has 14 residues. CDR3 DNA: TGTGCCAGCAGCCCGATACTCGGCACCGGGGAGCTGTTTTTT. As protein: CASSPILGTGELFF. The whole variable domain, remainder taken from reference TRBV7-8 and TRBJ2-2, is GAGVSQSPRYKVAKRGQDVALRCDPISGHVSLFWYQQALGQGPEFLTYFQNEAQLDKSGLPSDRFFAERPEGSVSTLKIQRTQQEDSAVYLCASSPILGTGELFFGEGSRLTVL.

The V and J genes are TRBV5-6 and TRBJ2-5, with a weak D call TRBD2 (6 bases). CDR3 length: 13 amino acids. Germline CDR1 reads SGHDT; CDR2 reads YYEEEE. V was clipped by 4 bases and J by 2 bases, with 9 bases between them. CDR3 residues: CASSVGGQETQYF. CDR3 nucleotide sequence: TGTGCCAGCAGCGTGGGGGGACAAGAGACCCAGTACTTC.